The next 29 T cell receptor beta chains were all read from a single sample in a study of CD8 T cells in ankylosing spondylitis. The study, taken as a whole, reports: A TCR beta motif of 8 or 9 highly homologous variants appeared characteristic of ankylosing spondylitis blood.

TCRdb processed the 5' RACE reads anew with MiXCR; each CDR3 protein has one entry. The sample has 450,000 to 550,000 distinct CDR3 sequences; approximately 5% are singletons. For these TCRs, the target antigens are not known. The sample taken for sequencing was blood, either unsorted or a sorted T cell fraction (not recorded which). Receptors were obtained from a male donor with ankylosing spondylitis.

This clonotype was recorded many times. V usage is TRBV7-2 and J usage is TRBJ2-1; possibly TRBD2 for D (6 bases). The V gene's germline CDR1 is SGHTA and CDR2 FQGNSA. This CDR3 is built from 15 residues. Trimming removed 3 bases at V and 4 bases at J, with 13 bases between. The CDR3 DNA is TGTGCCAGCAGCTTTATGGTGGGGGGATACAATGAGCAGTTCTTC. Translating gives CASSFMVGGYNEQFF.

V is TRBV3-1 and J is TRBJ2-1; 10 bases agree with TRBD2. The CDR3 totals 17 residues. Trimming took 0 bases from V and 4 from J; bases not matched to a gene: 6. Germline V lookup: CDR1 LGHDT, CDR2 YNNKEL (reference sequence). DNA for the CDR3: TGTGCCAGCAGCCAAGACCATCGGACTAGCGGTTACAATGAGCAGTTCTTC. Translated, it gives CASSQDHRTSGYNEQFF.

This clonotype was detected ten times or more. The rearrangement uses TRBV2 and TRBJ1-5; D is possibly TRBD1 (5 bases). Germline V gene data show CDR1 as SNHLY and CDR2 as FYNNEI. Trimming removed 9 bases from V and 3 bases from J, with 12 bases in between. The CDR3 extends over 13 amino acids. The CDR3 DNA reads TGTGCCAGTCAGACAGCGCCCAATCAGCCCCAGCATTTT. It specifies CASQTAPNQPQHF. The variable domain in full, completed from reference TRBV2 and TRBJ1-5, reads EPEVTQTPSHQVTQMGQEVILRCVPISNHLYFYWYRQILGQKVEFLVSFYNNEISEKSEIFDDQFSVERPDGSNFTLKIRSTKLEDSAMYFCASQTAPNQPQHFGDGTRLSIL.

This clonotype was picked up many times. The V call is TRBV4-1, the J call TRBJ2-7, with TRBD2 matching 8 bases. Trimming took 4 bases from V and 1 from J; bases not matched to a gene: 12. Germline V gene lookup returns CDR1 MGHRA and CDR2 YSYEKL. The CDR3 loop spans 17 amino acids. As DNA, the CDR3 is TGCGCCAGCAGCCGGGTCATGTCGGGGGGGATGTCCTACGAGCAGTACTTC. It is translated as CASSRVMSGGMSYEQYF.

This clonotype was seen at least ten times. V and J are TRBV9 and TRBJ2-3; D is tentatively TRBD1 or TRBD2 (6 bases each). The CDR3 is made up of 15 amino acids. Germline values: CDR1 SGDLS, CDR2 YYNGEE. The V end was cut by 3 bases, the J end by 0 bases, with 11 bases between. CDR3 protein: CASSARGESTDTQYF. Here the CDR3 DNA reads TGTGCCAGCAGCGCTAGGGGGGAAAGCACAGATACGCAGTATTTT.

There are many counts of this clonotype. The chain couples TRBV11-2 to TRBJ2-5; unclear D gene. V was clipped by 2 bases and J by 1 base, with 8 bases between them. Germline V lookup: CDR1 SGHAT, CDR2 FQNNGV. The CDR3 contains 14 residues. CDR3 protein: CASSLNWGQETQYF. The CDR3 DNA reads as TGTGCCAGCAGCTTAAACTGGGGCCAAGAGACCCAGTACTTC.

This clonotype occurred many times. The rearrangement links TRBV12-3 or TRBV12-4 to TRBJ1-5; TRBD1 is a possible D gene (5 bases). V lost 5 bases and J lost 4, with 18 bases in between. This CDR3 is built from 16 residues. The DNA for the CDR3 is TGTGCCAGCAGTCCACCCGGGACCGGGGGTAATCAGCCCCAGCATTTT. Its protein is CASSPPGTGGNQPQHF.

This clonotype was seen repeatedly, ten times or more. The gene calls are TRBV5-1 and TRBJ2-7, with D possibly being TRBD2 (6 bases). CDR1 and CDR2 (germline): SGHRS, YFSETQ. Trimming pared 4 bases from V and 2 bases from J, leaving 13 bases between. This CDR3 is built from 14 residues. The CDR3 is CASSRGLQTYEQYF. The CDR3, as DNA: TGCGCCAGCAGCCGTGGACTACAGACCTACGAGCAGTACTTC.

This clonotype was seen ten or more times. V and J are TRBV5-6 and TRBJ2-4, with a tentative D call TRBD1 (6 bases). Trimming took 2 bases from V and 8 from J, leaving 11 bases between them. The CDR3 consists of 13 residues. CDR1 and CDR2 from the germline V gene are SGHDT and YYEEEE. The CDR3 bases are TGTGCCAGCAGCTTCTCAGAGGGGGACATTCAGTACTTC. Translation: CASSFSEGDIQYF.

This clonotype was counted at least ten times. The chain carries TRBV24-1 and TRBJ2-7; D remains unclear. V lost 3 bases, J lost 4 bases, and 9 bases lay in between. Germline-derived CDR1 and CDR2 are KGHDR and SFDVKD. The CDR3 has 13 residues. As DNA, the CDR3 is TGTGCCACCAGTGATCCTCGTTCGTACGAGCAGTACTTC. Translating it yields CATSDPRSYEQYF.

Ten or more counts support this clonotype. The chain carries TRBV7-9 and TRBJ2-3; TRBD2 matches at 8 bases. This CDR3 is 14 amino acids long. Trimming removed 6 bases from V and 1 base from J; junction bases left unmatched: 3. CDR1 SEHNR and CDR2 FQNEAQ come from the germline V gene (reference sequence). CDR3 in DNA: TGTGCCAGCAGTAGCGGGGTTGGCACAGATACGCAGTATTTT. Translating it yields CASSSGVGTDTQYF.

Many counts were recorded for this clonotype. The CDR3 sequence: CASIQGGDEQYF. In nucleotides, the CDR3 is TGTGCCAGCATACAGGGCGGCGACGAGCAGTACTTC. The V and J genes are TRBV5-5 and TRBJ2-7; maybe TRBD1 (6 bases). There are 12 residues in the CDR3. Trimming stripped 6 bases from V and 5 bases from J, with 12 bases between. The germline V gene has CDR1 SGHKS and CDR2 YYEKEE (reference sequence).

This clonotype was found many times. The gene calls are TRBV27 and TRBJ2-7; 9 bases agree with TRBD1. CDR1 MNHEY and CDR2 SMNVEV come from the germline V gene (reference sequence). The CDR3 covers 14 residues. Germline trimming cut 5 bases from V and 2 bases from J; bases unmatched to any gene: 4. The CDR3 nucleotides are TGTGCCAGCAGTCCGTACAGGGGGCCCTACGAGCAGTACTTC. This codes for CASSPYRGPYEQYF.

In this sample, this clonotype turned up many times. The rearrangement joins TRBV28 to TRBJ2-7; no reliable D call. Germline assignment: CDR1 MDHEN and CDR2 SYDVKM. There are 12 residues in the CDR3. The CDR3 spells CASRPSSYEQYF. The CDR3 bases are TGTGCGTCCAGGCCGAGCTCCTACGAGCAGTACTTC.

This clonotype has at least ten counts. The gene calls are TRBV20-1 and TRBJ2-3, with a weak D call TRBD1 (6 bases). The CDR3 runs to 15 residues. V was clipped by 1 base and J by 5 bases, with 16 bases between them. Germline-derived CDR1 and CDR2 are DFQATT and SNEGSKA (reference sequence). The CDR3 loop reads CSARGLHTGLDTQYF. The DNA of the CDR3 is TGCAGTGCTAGAGGCTTGCATACAGGGTTAGATACGCAGTATTTT.

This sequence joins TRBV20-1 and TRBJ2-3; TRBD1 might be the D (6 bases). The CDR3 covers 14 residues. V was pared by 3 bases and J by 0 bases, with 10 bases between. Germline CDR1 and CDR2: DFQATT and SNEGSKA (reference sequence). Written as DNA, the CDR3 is TGCAGTGCTAGGGGGGCCGTTAGCACAGATACGCAGTATTTT. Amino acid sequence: CSARGAVSTDTQYF.

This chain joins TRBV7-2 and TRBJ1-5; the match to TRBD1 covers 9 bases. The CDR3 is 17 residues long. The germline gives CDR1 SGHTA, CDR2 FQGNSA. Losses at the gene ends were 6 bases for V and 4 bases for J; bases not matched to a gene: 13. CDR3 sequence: CASSPKERDRENQPQHF. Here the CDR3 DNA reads TGTGCCAGCAGTCCGAAGGAGCGGGACAGGGAAAATCAGCCCCAGCATTTT.

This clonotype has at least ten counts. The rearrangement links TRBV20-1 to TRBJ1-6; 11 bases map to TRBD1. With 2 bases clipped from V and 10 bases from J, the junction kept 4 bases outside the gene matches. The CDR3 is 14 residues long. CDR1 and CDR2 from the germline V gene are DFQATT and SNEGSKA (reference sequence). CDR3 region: CSARRTGGNSPLHF. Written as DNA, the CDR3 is TGCAGTGCTAGAAGGACAGGGGGCAACTCACCCCTCCACTTT.

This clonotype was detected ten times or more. The CDR3 loop reads CASGLGPGQTQYF. CDR3 sequence (DNA): TGTGCCAGCGGGTTAGGGCCCGGACAGACCCAGTACTTC. The chain combines TRBV28 with TRBJ2-5; D unresolved. Trimming removed 8 bases from V and 6 bases from J, with 16 bases in between. Per the germline V gene, CDR1 is MDHEN and CDR2 is SYDVKM. The CDR3 sequence is 13 residues long.

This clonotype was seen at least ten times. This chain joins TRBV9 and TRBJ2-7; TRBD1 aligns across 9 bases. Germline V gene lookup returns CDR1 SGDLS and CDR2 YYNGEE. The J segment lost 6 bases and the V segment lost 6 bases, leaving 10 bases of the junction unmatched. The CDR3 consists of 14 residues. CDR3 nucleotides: TGTGCCAGCACTGCCGGGACAGGGTGGAGCGAGCAGTACTTC. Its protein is CASTAGTGWSEQYF.

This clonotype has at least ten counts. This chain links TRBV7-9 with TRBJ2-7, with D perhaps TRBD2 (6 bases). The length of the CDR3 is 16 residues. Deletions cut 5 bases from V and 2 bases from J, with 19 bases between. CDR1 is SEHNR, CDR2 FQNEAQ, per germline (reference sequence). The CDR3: CASSGPGALATYEQYF. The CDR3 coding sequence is TGTGCCAGCAGCGGACCGGGAGCCCTAGCAACCTACGAGCAGTACTTC.

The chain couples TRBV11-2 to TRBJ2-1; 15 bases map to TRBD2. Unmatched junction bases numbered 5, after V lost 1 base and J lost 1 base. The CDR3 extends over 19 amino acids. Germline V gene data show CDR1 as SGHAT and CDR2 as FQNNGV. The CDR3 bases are TGTGCCAGCAGCTTAGTCGGGACTAGCGGGGGGAAGTCCTACAATGAGCAGTTCTTC. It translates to CASSLVGTSGGKSYNEQFF.

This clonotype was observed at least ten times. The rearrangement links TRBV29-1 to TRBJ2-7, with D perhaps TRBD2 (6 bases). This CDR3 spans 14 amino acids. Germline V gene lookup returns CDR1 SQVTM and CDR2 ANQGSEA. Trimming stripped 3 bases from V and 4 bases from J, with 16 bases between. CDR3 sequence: CSVESGELGYEQYF. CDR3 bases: TGCAGCGTTGAGTCGGGGGAGCTTGGGTACGAGCAGTACTTC.

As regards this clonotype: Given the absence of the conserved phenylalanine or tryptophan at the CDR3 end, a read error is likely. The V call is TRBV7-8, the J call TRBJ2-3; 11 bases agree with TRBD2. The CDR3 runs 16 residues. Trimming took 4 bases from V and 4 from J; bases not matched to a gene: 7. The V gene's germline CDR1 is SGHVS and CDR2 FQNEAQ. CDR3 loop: CASSSLLAGVADTQYI. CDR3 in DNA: TGTGCCAGCAGCTCTCTACTAGCGGGAGTGGCAGATACGCAGTATATT.

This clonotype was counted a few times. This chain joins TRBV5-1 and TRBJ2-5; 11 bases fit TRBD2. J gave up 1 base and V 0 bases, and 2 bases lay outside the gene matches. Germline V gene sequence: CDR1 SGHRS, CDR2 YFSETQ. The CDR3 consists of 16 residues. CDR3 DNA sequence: TGCGCCAGCAGCTTGGGACTAGCGGGGCGCCAAGAGACCCAGTACTTC. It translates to CASSLGLAGRQETQYF.

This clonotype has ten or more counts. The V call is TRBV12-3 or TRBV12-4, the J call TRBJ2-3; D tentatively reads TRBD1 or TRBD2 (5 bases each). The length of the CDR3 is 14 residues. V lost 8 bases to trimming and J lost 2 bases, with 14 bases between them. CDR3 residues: CASSRGRDTDTQYF. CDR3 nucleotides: TGTGCCAGCTCCCGGGGCCGGGACACAGATACGCAGTATTTT.

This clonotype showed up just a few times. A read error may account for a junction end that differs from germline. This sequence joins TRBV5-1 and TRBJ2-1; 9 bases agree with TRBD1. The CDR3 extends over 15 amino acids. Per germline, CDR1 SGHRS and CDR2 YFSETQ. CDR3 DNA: TGCGCCACCGAACCGGGACAGGGATGGTACAACGAGCAGTTCTTC. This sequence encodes CATEPGQGWYNEQFF.

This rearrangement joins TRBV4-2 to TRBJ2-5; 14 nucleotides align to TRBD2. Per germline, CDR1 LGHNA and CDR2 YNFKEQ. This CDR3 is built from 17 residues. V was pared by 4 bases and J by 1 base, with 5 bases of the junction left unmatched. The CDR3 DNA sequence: TGTGCCAGCAGCCGGAGGGGGACTAGCGGGGGCCAAGAGACCCAGTACTTC. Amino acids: CASSRRGTSGGQETQYF.

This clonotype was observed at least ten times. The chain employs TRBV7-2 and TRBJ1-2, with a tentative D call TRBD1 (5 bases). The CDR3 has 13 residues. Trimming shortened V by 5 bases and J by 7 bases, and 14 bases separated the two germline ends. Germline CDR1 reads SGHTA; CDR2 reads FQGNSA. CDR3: CASSHPDRGGYTF. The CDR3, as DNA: TGTGCCAGCAGCCACCCGGATAGGGGTGGCTACACCTTC.